The 22 T cell receptor beta chains in this list originate from one sample, sequenced in a study of OX40 agonist ivuxolimab in advanced cancers. Assay: immunoSEQ multiplex PCR; the TCRdb copy retains only in-frame clones and omits some. In the table there are over 35,000 clones, around 89% of which are singletons. Sequenced here: CD4+ or CD8+ T cells sorted from blood, sampled in a trial of the OX40 agonist ivuxolimab. These TCRs come from an adult with an advanced solid tumor such as melanoma, head and neck, liver or kidney cancer.

In this sample, this clone turned up a few times. This chain joins TRBV2 and TRBJ1-6; D call uncertain. CDR1 and CDR2 from the germline V gene are SNHLY and FYNNEI. V dropped 2 bases and J dropped 7 bases, with 15 bases sitting between them. The CDR3 has 16 residues. The CDR3 sequence: CASSEIVGSGNSPLHF. For the CDR3, the DNA is TGTGCCAGCAGTGAAATCGTCGGGAGTGGAAATTCACCCCTCCACTTT.

DNA for the CDR3: TGCGCCAGCAGCTTGATAGACCAAGAGACCCAGTACTTC. It translates to CASSLIDQETQYF. The chain couples TRBV5-1 to TRBJ2-5; D not certain. The CDR3 has 13 residues. The germline V and J ends were trimmed by 1 base and 0 bases, with 4 bases remaining between them. CDR1 is SGHRS, CDR2 YFSETQ, per germline. Full variable domain (rest looked up from reference TRBV5-1 and TRBJ2-5): KAGVTQTPRYLIKTRGQQVTLSCSPISGHRSVSWYQQTPGQGLQFLFEYFSETQRNKGNFPGRFSGRQFSNSRSEMNVSTLELGDSALYLCASSLIDQETQYFGPGTRLLVL.

The chain links TRBV28 to TRBJ2-7, with D possibly called TRBD1 or TRBD2 (6 bases each). The length of the CDR3 is 15 residues. CDR1 is MDHEN and CDR2 is SYDVKM in the germline V gene. V lost 6 bases to trimming and J lost 0 bases, with 15 bases between them. CDR3 amino acids: CASRLEGGTSYEQYF. CDR3 bases: TGTGCCAGCAGACTAGAAGGGGGGACCTCCTACGAGCAGTACTTC.

As regards this clone: A read error is likely, as this CDR3 ends without the conserved phenylalanine or tryptophan. The limits of the CDR3 on the DNA are not certain, so only TCRdb's listed CDR3 is given. V is TRBV21-1 and J is TRBJ1-3; the D segment call TRBD1 is taken from the table without a DNA check. TRBV21-1 corresponds to a pseudogene. The CDR3 spans 12 residues, counting both ends. CDR3 sequence reads: CASNLIGGPYLI.

V and J are TRBV25-1 and TRBJ2-7; D is unclear. The germline gives CDR1 MGHDK, CDR2 SYGVNS. This CDR3 comprises 14 residues. The ends were cut back, 3 bases at V and 2 bases at J, with 11 bases in the middle. The CDR3 region is CASSDQQSTYEQYF. The DNA of the CDR3 is TGTGCCAGCAGTGACCAACAGAGCACCTACGAGCAGTACTTC.

V gene TRBV28 combines with J gene TRBJ1-1, with unresolved D. Germline values: CDR1 MDHEN, CDR2 SYDVKM. The germline V and J ends were trimmed by 5 bases and 1 base, with 5 bases remaining between them. This CDR3 is 12 amino acids long. The CDR3 bases are TGTGCCAGCAGTCTAGGGAACACTGAAGCTTTCTTT. Encoded protein: CASSLGNTEAFF.

As to this clone: Other DNA variants within this sample encode the same CDR3. In nucleotides, the CDR3 is TGCGCCAGCAGCCGAACAGATACGCAGTATTTT. Its translation is CASSRTDTQYF. The J gene is TRBJ2-3, the V gene TRBV4-1; no reliable D call. The length of the CDR3 is 11 residues. V was shortened by 4 bases and J by 3 bases, with 2 bases between the two germline ends. Germline CDR1 and CDR2: MGHRA and YSYEKL.

V gene TRBV9 combines with J gene TRBJ2-7; 13 bases align to TRBD2. V lost 0 bases, J lost 5 bases, and 2 bases stayed unmatched. This CDR3 is 15 amino acids long. In germline, CDR1 is SGDLS, CDR2 YYNGEE. Here the CDR3 reads CASSVGTSGGDEQYF. DNA of the CDR3: TGTGCCAGCAGCGTAGGAACTAGCGGGGGGGACGAGCAGTACTTC.

J is TRBJ1-3 and V is TRBV4-3; maybe TRBD1 (6 bases). Germline CDR1 LGHNA, CDR2 YSLEER. The length of the CDR3 is 16 residues. V lost 3 bases to trimming and J lost 0 bases, with 12 bases between them. Here the CDR3 reads CASSQVRGSSGNTIYF. The CDR3 nucleotides are TGCGCCAGCAGCCAGGTCAGGGGTAGCTCTGGAAACACCATATATTTT.

This rearrangement joins TRBV6-5 to TRBJ2-7; D perhaps matches TRBD1 (6 bases). V shed 5 bases and J shed 4 bases, with 15 bases lying between them. The germline gives CDR1 MNHEY, CDR2 SVGAGI. The CDR3 covers 14 residues. Here the CDR3 DNA reads TGTGCCAGCAGTACCGGGACAAAGGGGTACGAGCAGTACTTC. Translating it yields CASSTGTKGYEQYF.

The chain uses TRBV7-6 and TRBJ2-3, with 8 bases aligning to TRBD1. The germline V gene has CDR1 SGHVS and CDR2 FNYEAQ. J was trimmed by 3 bases and V by 5 bases; bases with no gene match: 4. The CDR3 loop spans 14 amino acids. CDR3 sequence reads: CASSPWTGTDTQYF. The CDR3 nucleotides read TGTGCCAGCAGCCCCTGGACAGGGACAGATACGCAGTATTTT.

The chain couples TRBV6-6 to TRBJ2-2, with 10 nucleotides matching TRBD1. Germline loops: CDR1 MNHNY, CDR2 SVGAGI (reference sequence). Unmatched junction bases numbered 4, after V lost 6 bases and J lost 3 bases. The length of the CDR3 is 15 residues. For the CDR3, the DNA is TGTGCCAGCAGAGGGGACAGGGGAGACACCGGGGAGCTGTTTTTT. Amino acids: CASRGDRGDTGELFF.

This chain connects TRBV7-6 to TRBJ2-2; no reliable D call. The CDR3 totals 17 residues. Per the germline V gene, CDR1 is SGHVS and CDR2 is FNYEAQ. V was shortened by 1 base and J by 3 bases, with 15 bases between the two germline ends. CDR3 region: CASSLGSPGLYTGELFF. The DNA for the CDR3 is TGTGCCAGCAGCTTAGGTTCACCGGGCCTATACACCGGGGAGCTGTTTTTT.

CDR3 sequence (DNA): TGCGCCAGCAGCCAAGGTTCGGGAGGCCAGAGCTACGAGCAGTACTTC. It is translated as CASSQGSGGQSYEQYF. The chain employs TRBV4-1 and TRBJ2-7; 7 nucleotides line up with TRBD2. Germline loops: CDR1 MGHRA, CDR2 YSYEKL. The junction had 9 bases not matched to a gene; V was cut back by 1 base and J by 3 bases. This CDR3 has 16 residues.

J is TRBJ2-3 and V is TRBV6-1; D is unclear. This CDR3 is 14 amino acids long. The germline gives CDR1 MNHNS, CDR2 SASEGT. Between the trimmed V and J ends, which lost 4 bases and 4 bases, there was a span of 12 bases. CDR3 sequence (DNA): TGTGCCAGCAGTGGCGGTATGGGATCAGATACGCAGTATTTT. Amino acids: CASSGGMGSDTQYF.

The chain is built from TRBV30 and TRBJ1-1, with TRBD1 matching 7 bases. J was trimmed by 6 bases and V by 4 bases; bases with no gene match: 11. The germline CDR1 and CDR2 sequences are GTSNPN and SVGIG (reference sequence). This CDR3 has 14 residues. DNA for the CDR3: TGTGCCTGGATCAGCGTAAAGGGGGCGGCTGAAGCTTTCTTT. It translates to CAWISVKGAAEAFF. Complete variable domain (other parts from reference TRBV30 and TRBJ1-1): SQTIHQWPATLVQPVGSPLSLECTVEGTSNPNLYWYRQAAGRGLQLLFYSVGIGQISSEVPQNLSASRPQDRQFILSSKKLLLSDSGFYLCAWISVKGAAEAFFGQGTRLTVV.

This chain uses TRBV6-4 with TRBJ2-1, with a possible D match to TRBD1 (6 bases). Germline-derived CDR1 and CDR2 are MRHNA and SNTAGT. V was trimmed by 5 bases and J by 7 bases, leaving 18 bases between them. CDR3 length equals 15 residues. CDR3 in DNA: TGTGCCAGCAGTTCGACAGGAAGTGGGTTTAATGAGCAGTTCTTC. This sequence encodes CASSSTGSGFNEQFF.

This rearrangement joins TRBV6-1 to TRBJ1-4, with D unclear. CDR3 length: 17 amino acids. The V gene lost 2 bases and the J gene lost 7 bases, with 20 bases spanning the gap. Germline CDR1 is MNHNS and CDR2 is SASEGT. The CDR3 DNA is TGTGCCAGCAGTGAACCCACCGATTGGGGTTTAGTTGAAAAACTGTTTTTT. It yields the protein CASSEPTDWGLVEKLFF.

The chain uses TRBV14 and TRBJ2-1; D possibly corresponds to TRBD1 (5 bases). V was clipped by 2 bases and J by 0 bases, with 5 bases between them. The V gene's germline CDR1 is SGHDN and CDR2 FVKESK. The CDR3 has 14 amino acids. The chain's CDR3 is CASSQQGSYNEQFF. The CDR3 DNA is TGTGCCAGCAGCCAACAGGGCTCCTACAATGAGCAGTTCTTC.

The V and J genes are TRBV27 and TRBJ2-1, with 13 bases matching TRBD2. V lost 4 bases to trimming and J lost 7 bases; unmatched junction nucleotides: 16. The CDR3 has 19 residues. The germline CDR1 and CDR2 sequences are MNHEY and SMNVEV (reference sequence). CDR3 in DNA: TGTGCCAGCAGTTCCCGAACTGGAACTAGCGGGGGGGCCGGGAATGAGCAGTTCTTC. It translates to CASSSRTGTSGGAGNEQFF.

This clone was found once. This chain joins TRBV27 and TRBJ2-1; a possible D gene is TRBD2 (6 bases). Germline assignment: CDR1 MNHEY and CDR2 SMNVEV (reference sequence). The CDR3 is made up of 16 amino acids. Trimming cost V 2 bases and J 4 bases, with 15 bases left between them. CDR3 amino acids: CASSLKEGRTYNEQFF. The CDR3 DNA reads as TGTGCCAGCAGTTTAAAGGAGGGGCGTACATACAATGAGCAGTTCTTC.

V gene TRBV13 combines with J gene TRBJ2-7; TRBD1 aligns across 7 bases. V was clipped by 0 bases and J by 0 bases; unmatched bases: 8. This CDR3 region has 17 residues. Germline V gene sequence: CDR1 PRHDT, CDR2 FYEKMQ (reference sequence). The CDR3 spells CASSLGLDRASSYEQYF. CDR3 nucleotide sequence: TGTGCCAGCAGCTTAGGCCTTGACAGGGCGTCCTCCTACGAGCAGTACTTC.